This T cell receptor (beta chain) derives from a study of CD8 T cells in ankylosing spondylitis. The study, taken as a whole, reports: In ankylosing spondylitis blood, a motif of roughly 8 highly homologous TCR beta variants appeared characteristic. From matched ankylosing spondylitis synovial fluid, disease-linked clones were reportedly recovered at significantly enriched levels. Disease-associated clones were CD8+ and fairly uncommon in peripheral blood.

Quantitative molecular-barcoded 5'-RACE generated the TCR beta libraries. TCRdb reprocessed the 5' RACE reads via MiXCR and lists one record per CDR3 protein. The data hold hundreds of thousands of distinct CDR3 sequences, with roughly 20% observed a single time. Points on this clonotype: Its antigen is not identified.

V was trimmed by 4 bases and J by 5 bases, leaving 9 bases between them. The germline CDR1 and CDR2 sequences are SQVTM and ANQGSEA. CDR3 length: 12 residues. This sequence joins TRBV29-1 and TRBJ2-1; D call uncertain. Sequencing input: blood, either unsorted or a sorted T cell fraction (not recorded which). This TCR was recovered from a female donor with ankylosing spondylitis or in good health (not recorded which). DNA of the CDR3: TGCAGCGTTGGGCCACCGCACAATGAGCAGTTCTTC. Translating gives CSVGPPHNEQFF.